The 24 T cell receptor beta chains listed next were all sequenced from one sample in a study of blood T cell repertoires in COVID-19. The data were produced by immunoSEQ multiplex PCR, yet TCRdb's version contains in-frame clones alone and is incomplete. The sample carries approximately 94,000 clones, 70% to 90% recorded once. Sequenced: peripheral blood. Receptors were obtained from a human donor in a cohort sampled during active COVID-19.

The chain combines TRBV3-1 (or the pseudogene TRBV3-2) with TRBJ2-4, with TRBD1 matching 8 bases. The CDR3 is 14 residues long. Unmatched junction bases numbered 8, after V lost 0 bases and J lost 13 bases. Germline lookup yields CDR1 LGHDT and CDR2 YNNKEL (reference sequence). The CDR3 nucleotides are TGTGCCAGCAGCCAAGAGGGGTGGGCAGGGGGCCAGTACTTC. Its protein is CASSQEGWAGGQYF.

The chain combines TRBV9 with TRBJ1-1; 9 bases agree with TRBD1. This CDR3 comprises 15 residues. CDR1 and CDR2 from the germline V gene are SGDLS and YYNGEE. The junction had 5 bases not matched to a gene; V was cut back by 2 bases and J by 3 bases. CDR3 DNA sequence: TGTGCCAGCAGCGTGTGGGGGACAGGGTACACTGAAGCTTTCTTT. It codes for CASSVWGTGYTEAFF.

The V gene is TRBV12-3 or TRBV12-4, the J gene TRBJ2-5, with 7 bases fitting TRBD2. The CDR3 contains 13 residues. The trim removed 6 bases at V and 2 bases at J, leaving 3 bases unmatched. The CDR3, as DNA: TGTGCCAGCAGGGAAGCGGGACAAGAGACCCAGTACTTC. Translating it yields CASREAGQETQYF.

CDR3 sequence: CASSREGAYTEAFF. The CDR3 nucleotides read TGTGCCAGTAGTCGGGAGGGGGCTTACACTGAAGCTTTCTTT. The J gene is TRBJ1-1, the V gene TRBV19; 7 bases map to TRBD1. Germline assignment: CDR1 LNHDA and CDR2 SQIVND (reference sequence). The CDR3 sequence is 14 residues long. Unmatched junction bases numbered 6, after V lost 5 bases and J lost 3 bases.

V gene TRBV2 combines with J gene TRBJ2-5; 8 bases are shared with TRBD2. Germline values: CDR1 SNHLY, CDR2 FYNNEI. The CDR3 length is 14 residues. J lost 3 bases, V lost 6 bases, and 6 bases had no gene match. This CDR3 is CASRGLGPKETQYF. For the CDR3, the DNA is TGTGCCAGCAGGGGACTAGGCCCAAAAGAGACCCAGTACTTC.

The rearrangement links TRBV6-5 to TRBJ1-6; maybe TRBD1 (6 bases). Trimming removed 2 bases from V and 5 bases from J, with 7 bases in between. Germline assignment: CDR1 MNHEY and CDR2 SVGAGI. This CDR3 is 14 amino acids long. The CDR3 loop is CASSYDRNNSPLHF. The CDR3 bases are TGTGCCAGCAGTTACGACAGGAATAATTCACCCCTCCACTTT.

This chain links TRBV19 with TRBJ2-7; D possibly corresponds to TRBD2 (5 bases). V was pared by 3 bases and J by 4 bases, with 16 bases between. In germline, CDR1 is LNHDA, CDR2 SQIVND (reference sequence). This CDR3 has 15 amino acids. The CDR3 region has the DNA TGTGCCAGTAGTATGGAGCGGTCGGTTTGGTACGAGCAGTACTTC. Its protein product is CASSMERSVWYEQYF.

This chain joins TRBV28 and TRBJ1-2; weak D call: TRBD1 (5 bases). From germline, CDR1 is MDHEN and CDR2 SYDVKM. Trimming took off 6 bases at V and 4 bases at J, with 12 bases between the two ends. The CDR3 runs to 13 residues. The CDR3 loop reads CASRAQGTYGYTF. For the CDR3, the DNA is TGTGCCAGCAGAGCCCAGGGTACCTATGGCTACACCTTC.

The CDR3 here is CASNEGFRGAYNEQFF. The CDR3, as DNA: TGTGCCAGCAATGAGGGCTTTAGAGGAGCCTACAATGAGCAGTTCTTC. V gene TRBV11-2 combines with J gene TRBJ2-1, with D possibly being TRBD2 (5 bases). The CDR3 runs to 16 residues. With 7 bases removed from V and 2 bases from J, the gap between germline ends came to 18 bases. Germline loops: CDR1 SGHAT, CDR2 FQNNGV.

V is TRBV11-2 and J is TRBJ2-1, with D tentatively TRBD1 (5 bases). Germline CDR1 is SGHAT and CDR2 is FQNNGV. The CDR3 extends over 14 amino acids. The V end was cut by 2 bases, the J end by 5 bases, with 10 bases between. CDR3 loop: CASSLRAGNNEQFF. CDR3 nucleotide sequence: TGTGCCAGCAGCTTAAGGGCAGGGAACAATGAGCAGTTCTTC.

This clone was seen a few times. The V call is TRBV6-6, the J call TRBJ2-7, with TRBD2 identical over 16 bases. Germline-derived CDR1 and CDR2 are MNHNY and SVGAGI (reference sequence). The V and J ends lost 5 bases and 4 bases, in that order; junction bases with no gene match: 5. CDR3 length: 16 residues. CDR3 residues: CASSPGTSGGAYEQYF. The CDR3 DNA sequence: TGTGCCAGCAGTCCCGGGACTAGCGGGGGGGCGTACGAGCAGTACTTC.

The CDR3 sequence is CSASRVGGVVRSNEQFF. DNA for the CDR3: TGCAGTGCGAGTCGGGTCGGCGGGGTGGTGAGGAGCAATGAGCAGTTCTTC. The chain links TRBV20-1 to TRBJ2-1; D may be TRBD2 (6 bases). V was trimmed by 6 bases and J by 6 bases, leaving 27 bases between them. The germline CDR1 and CDR2 sequences are DFQATT and SNEGSKA (reference sequence). The CDR3 is 17 amino acids.

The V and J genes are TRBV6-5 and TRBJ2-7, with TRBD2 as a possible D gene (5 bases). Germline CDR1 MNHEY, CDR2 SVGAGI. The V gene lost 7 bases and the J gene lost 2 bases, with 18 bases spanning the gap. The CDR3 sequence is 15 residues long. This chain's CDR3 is CASTLSRDPTYEQYF. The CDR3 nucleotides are TGTGCCAGCACTCTGAGCCGGGATCCGACCTACGAGCAGTACTTC.

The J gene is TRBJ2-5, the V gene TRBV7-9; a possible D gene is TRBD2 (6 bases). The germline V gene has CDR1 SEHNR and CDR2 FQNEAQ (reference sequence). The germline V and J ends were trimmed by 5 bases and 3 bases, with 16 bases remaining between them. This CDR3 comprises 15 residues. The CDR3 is CASSASRGTEETQYF. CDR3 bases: TGTGCCAGCAGCGCCTCCCGGGGGACCGAAGAGACCCAGTACTTC.

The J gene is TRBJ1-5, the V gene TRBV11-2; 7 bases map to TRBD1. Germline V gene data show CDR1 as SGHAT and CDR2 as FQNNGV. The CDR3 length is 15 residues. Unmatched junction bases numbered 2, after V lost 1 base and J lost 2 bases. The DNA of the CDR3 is TGTGCCAGCAGCTTAGGACAGGGCGGCAATCAGCCCCAGCATTTT. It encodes CASSLGQGGNQPQHF.

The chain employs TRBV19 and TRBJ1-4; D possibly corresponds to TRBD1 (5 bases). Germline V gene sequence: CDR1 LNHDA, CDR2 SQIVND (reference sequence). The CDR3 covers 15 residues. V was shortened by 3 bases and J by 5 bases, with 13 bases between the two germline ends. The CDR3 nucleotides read TGTGCCAGTAGTATTAATTCAGGGAACAATGAAAAACTGTTTTTT. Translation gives CASSINSGNNEKLFF.

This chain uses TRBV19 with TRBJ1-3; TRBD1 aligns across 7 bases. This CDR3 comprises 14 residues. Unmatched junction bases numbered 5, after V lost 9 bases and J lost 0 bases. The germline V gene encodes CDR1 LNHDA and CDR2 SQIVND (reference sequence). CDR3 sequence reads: CARSGQSSGNTIYF. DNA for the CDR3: TGTGCCAGGTCGGGACAGAGCTCTGGAAACACCATATATTTT.

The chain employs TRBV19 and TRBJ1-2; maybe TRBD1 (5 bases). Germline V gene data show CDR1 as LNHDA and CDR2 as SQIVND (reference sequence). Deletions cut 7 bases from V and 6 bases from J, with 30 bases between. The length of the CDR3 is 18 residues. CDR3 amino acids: CASTQRYAGLPERNGYTF. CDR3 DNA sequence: TGTGCCAGTACCCAACGGTATGCAGGGCTACCGGAGAGGAATGGCTACACCTTC.

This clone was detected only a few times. Here the CDR3 DNA reads TGCAGTGCTAGTAAGGGACTAGCGGGAGAAAGGGGCAATGAGCAGTTCTTC. It translates to CSASKGLAGERGNEQFF. The chain couples TRBV20-1 to TRBJ2-1, with 14 bases identical to TRBD2. The germline CDR1 and CDR2 sequences are DFQATT and SNEGSKA (reference sequence). The CDR3 extends over 17 amino acids. The trim removed 3 bases at V and 6 bases at J, leaving 10 bases unmatched.

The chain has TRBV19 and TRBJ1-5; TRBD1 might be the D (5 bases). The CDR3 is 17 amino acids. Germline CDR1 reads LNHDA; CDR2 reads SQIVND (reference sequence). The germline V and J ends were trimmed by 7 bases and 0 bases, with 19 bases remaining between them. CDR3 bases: TGTGCCAGTACCAATATCTGGACACTGTATAGCAATCAGCCCCAGCATTTT. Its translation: CASTNIWTLYSNQPQHF.

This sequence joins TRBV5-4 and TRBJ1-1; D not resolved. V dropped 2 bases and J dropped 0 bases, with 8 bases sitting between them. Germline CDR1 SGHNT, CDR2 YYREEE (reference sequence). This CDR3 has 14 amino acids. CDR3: CASSLGLMNTEAFF. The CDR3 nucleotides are TGTGCCAGCAGCTTAGGACTCATGAACACTGAAGCTTTCTTT.

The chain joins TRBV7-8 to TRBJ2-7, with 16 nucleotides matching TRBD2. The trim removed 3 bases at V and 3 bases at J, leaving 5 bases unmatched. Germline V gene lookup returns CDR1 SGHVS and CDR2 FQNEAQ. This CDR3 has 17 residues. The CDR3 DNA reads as TGTGCCAGCAGCTTGGGGGGACTAGCGGGAGGGGTCTACGAGCAGTACTTC. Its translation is CASSLGGLAGGVYEQYF.

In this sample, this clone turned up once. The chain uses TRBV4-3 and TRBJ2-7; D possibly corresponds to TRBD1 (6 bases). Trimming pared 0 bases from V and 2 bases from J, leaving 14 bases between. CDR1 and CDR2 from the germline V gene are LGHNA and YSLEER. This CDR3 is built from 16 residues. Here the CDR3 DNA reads TGCGCCAGCAGCCAAGATCATCAGGGGCGAACCTACGAGCAGTACTTC. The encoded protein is CASSQDHQGRTYEQYF.

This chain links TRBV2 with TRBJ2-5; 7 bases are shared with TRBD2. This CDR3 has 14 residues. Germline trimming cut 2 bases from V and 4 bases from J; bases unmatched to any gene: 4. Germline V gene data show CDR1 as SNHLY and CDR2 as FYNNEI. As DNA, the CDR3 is TGTGCCAGCAGTGAATCCGGGGGGTCAGAGACCCAGTACTTC. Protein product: CASSESGGSETQYF.